The subject of this entry is one T cell receptor beta chain. The target antigen is unknown. TCRdb reanalysed the RACE reads using MiXCR and keeps one entry per CDR3 protein. The sample lists 240,000 or so distinct CDR3 sequences; about 9% were seen once. The CDR3 contains 16 residues. V shed 3 bases and J shed 2 bases, with 15 bases lying between them. Germline CDR1 and CDR2: SEHNR and FQNEAQ (reference sequence). This entry is derived from a study of human T cells and chemical hapten exposure. In the study overall: Each patch test put 0.01% DPC on the upper back, and results were read at 6 days.

Regarding the study as a whole: The study found that DPC sensitization did not change TCRs above 1 in 1000 frequency.

The time point was: pre-sensitization, week 0. Regarding treatment: therapeutic diphenylcyclopropenone sensitization with weekly scalp DPC. Blood draws preceded each patch test application. The receptor comes from a woman between 35 and 50 years old with alopecia areata. Some clones in this sample may be carry-over from other donors' samples. The source material was whole blood, sampled in connection with sensitization to the hapten diphenylcyclopropenone (DPC). This chain joins TRBV7-9 and TRBJ2-3, with D maybe TRBD1 (6 bases). CDR3 nucleotide sequence: TGTGCCAGCAGCTTCGAGGGCAGACAGGACACAGATACGCAGTATTTT. This encodes CASSFEGRQDTDTQYF.